This T cell receptor beta chain was observed in a study of blood T cell repertoires in COVID-19. Study as a whole: From the United States, Italy and Spain came samples of acute and convalescent COVID-19. PBMCs, B-cell-depleted T cells, or T cells were the source of the cDNA or gDNA that made up the material.

The assay was immunoSEQ multiplex PCR, and TCRdb's table has in-frame clones only and misses some. This table holds around 33,000 clones, 90% found once. The material sequenced was peripheral blood. This TCR was recovered from a man aged 80 or over with acute or convalescent COVID-19.

CDR3 DNA sequence: TGCAGTGCTAGTCCTAGGGGGGGCGTAGGCAATCAGCCCCAGCATTTT. Amino acids: CSASPRGGVGNQPQHF. This sequence joins TRBV20-1 and TRBJ1-5, with D perhaps matching TRBD1 (6 bases). The length of the CDR3 is 16 residues. Looked up from germline, CDR1 is DFQATT and CDR2 is SNEGSKA (reference sequence). V was shortened by 3 bases and J by 2 bases, with 17 bases between the two germline ends.